These 18 T cell receptor beta chains were all obtained from the same sample, sequenced in a study of PD-L1 blockade in urothelial cancer. Time point defined: pretreatment peripheral blood. Profiling relied on immunoSEQ multiplex PCR, and the TCRdb table lists in-frame clones only, not all of them. The table has about 52,000 clones, roughly four fifths seen once; the top ten hold less than 5%. The sample consisted of PBMCs, taken around atezolizumab (anti-PD-L1) treatment. These receptors came from a man aged 70-80 years with urothelial cancer.

The chain combines TRBV19 with TRBJ2-7; TRBD1 is a possible D gene (6 bases). The CDR3 totals 13 residues. Per germline, CDR1 LNHDA and CDR2 SQIVND (reference sequence). V gave up 6 bases and J gave up 0 bases, with 9 bases separating them. The CDR3 loop reads CASSQGHSYEQYF. The DNA of the CDR3 is TGTGCCAGTAGCCAGGGGCACTCCTACGAGCAGTACTTC.

The chain joins TRBV2 to TRBJ1-1; D possibly corresponds to TRBD1 (6 bases). CDR1 and CDR2 (germline): SNHLY, FYNNEI. The CDR3 extends over 14 amino acids. V dropped 3 bases and J dropped 0 bases, with 8 bases sitting between them. The CDR3 bases are TGTGCCAGCAGTGAGGACAGTTTGAACACTGAAGCTTTCTTT. Protein product: CASSEDSLNTEAFF.

This sequence joins TRBV18 and TRBJ1-2, with TRBD1 as a possible D gene (5 bases). The ends were cut back, 6 bases at V and 6 bases at J, with 14 bases in the middle. The germline gives CDR1 KGHSH, CDR2 LQKENI. This CDR3 has 13 amino acids. CDR3 region: CASSRGRGDGYTF. CDR3 bases: TGTGCCAGCTCCCGCGGGAGAGGGGATGGCTACACCTTC.

This chain links TRBV2 with TRBJ2-2; possibly TRBD1 for D (6 bases). Trimming took 7 bases from V and 5 from J, leaving 11 bases between them. The V gene's germline CDR1 is SNHLY and CDR2 FYNNEI. CDR3 size: 13 residues. The CDR3 spells CASNPDRTGELFF. The CDR3 DNA follows: TGTGCCAGCAATCCCGACAGGACCGGGGAGCTGTTTTTT.

The chain combines TRBV6-5 with TRBJ1-2; possible D gene TRBD1, 6 bases. The V end lost 4 bases, the J end lost 8 bases, and 20 bases lay between the germline ends. The CDR3 runs to 15 residues. The V gene's germline CDR1 is MNHEY and CDR2 SVGAGI. CDR3 amino acids: CASSSSVGTKGGYTF. The CDR3, as DNA: TGTGCCAGCAGTTCCTCGGTGGGGACAAAAGGCGGCTACACCTTC.

The chain uses TRBV9 and TRBJ1-2; no clear D. CDR3 size: 14 residues. V was shortened by 3 bases and J by 9 bases, with 18 bases between the two germline ends. Germline CDR1 SGDLS, CDR2 YYNGEE. CDR3: CASSAELTAESYTF. CDR3 nucleotide sequence: TGTGCCAGCAGCGCGGAACTGACGGCGGAAAGCTACACCTTC.

This clone has ten or more counts. The rearrangement joins TRBV11-3 to TRBJ2-1; TRBD2 agrees at 7 bases. Per the germline V gene, CDR1 is SGHNT and CDR2 is YENEEA. Trimming took 5 bases from V and 9 from J; bases not matched to a gene: 13. The CDR3 runs to 15 residues. CDR3 region: CASSRWRGGGGEQFF. CDR3 sequence (DNA): TGTGCCAGCAGCCGGTGGCGGGGCGGCGGGGGTGAGCAGTTCTTC.

This clone was observed once. CDR3 amino acids: CAWSRTGQGEGGPLHF. The DNA for the CDR3 is TGTGCCTGGAGCAGGACCGGTCAGGGCGAAGGGGGACCCCTCCACTTT. The chain links TRBV30 to TRBJ1-6, with a possible D match to TRBD1 (6 bases). This CDR3 is built from 16 residues. V shed 3 bases and J shed 12 bases, with 24 bases lying between them. CDR1 and CDR2 (germline): GTSNPN, SVGIG (reference sequence).

V is TRBV28 and J is TRBJ2-7, with TRBD1 identical over 9 bases. The CDR3 is made up of 15 amino acids. The junction had 6 bases not matched to a gene; V was cut back by 6 bases and J by 0 bases. Germline CDR1 and CDR2: MDHEN and SYDVKM. The CDR3 is CASRRTGVTSYEQYF. As DNA, the CDR3 is TGTGCCAGCAGACGGACAGGGGTAACCTCCTACGAGCAGTACTTC.

This clone has only a few counts. This chain links TRBV7-9 with TRBJ2-2, with TRBD1 matching over 10 bases. Germline V gene lookup returns CDR1 SEHNR and CDR2 FQNEAQ (reference sequence). The CDR3 contains 16 residues. J lost 1 base, V lost 4 bases, and 3 bases had no gene match. CDR3 sequence: CASSSWTGGNTGELFF. CDR3 bases: TGTGCCAGCAGCTCATGGACAGGGGGGAACACCGGGGAGCTGTTTTTT.

This clone has more than one count but fewer than ten. The chain combines TRBV9 with TRBJ2-2; 11 positions match TRBD1. Losses at the gene ends were 4 bases for V and 0 bases for J; bases not matched to a gene: 2. Germline CDR1 SGDLS, CDR2 YYNGEE. The CDR3 runs to 16 residues. The CDR3 loop is CASSSGQGANTGELFF. The CDR3, as DNA: TGTGCCAGCAGCTCGGGACAGGGGGCGAACACCGGGGAGCTGTTTTTT.

CDR3 sequence (DNA): TGTGCCAGCAGTCACCTAGCGGGACCCTACAATGAGCAGTTCTTC. Its protein is CASSHLAGPYNEQFF. The rearrangement links TRBV27 to TRBJ2-1; 9 bases fit TRBD2. Germline V gene lookup returns CDR1 MNHEY and CDR2 SMNVEV (reference sequence). The length of the CDR3 is 15 residues. V was pared by 5 bases and J by 2 bases, with 4 bases of the junction left unmatched.

This clone has only one observation. The chain employs TRBV28 and TRBJ2-3; 10 bases are a match to TRBD1. This CDR3 comprises 18 residues. The V gene's germline CDR1 is MDHEN and CDR2 SYDVKM. The CDR3 sequence is CAALGGTGELIDTDTQYF. The CDR3 DNA follows: TGTGCTGCTTTGGGGGGGACAGGGGAGCTTATTGACACAGATACGCAGTATTTT.

The chain joins TRBV7-9 to TRBJ1-4; no clear D. Germline V gives CDR1 SEHNR, CDR2 FQNEAQ (reference sequence). The CDR3 is made up of 15 amino acids. V lost 0 bases and J 8 bases, leaving 13 bases between the germline ends. CDR3 in amino acids: CASSLATGAGEKLFF. DNA of the CDR3: TGTGCCAGCAGCTTAGCGACGGGAGCAGGCGAAAAACTGTTTTTT.

The chain employs TRBV25-1 and TRBJ1-1, with D perhaps TRBD1 (6 bases). Germline CDR1 is MGHDK and CDR2 is SYGVNS. The CDR3 loop spans 15 amino acids. Trimming took 2 bases from V and 1 from J, leaving 11 bases between them. CDR3: CASSERGGGNTEAFF. In DNA, the CDR3 is TGTGCCAGCAGTGAACGGGGGGGCGGGAACACTGAAGCTTTCTTT.

V and J are TRBV5-4 and TRBJ2-1, with a tentative D call TRBD2 (6 bases). Germline CDR1 SGHNT, CDR2 YYREEE (reference sequence). The length of the CDR3 is 13 residues. V was trimmed by 4 bases and J by 5 bases, leaving 10 bases between them. The CDR3 region has the DNA TGTGCCAGCAGCGGGACTGGAAACAATGAGCAGTTCTTC. Translating it yields CASSGTGNNEQFF.

V and J are TRBV23-1 and TRBJ2-1, with D tentatively TRBD1 (6 bases). TRBV23-1 is treated as an ORF (open reading frame) with a function not yet certain. The CDR3 is made up of 14 amino acids. Deletions cut 4 bases from V and 9 bases from J, with 16 bases between. CDR3 loop: CASSRTGKSVEQFF. CDR3 DNA: TGCGCCAGCAGTCGCACAGGGAAATCGGTTGAGCAGTTCTTC.

DNA of the CDR3: TGTGCCACCACCGCCCGCCTTCGCGACACTGAAGCTTTCTTT. This encodes CATTARLRDTEAFF. The V call is TRBV19, the J call TRBJ1-1; D remains ambiguous. V dropped 10 bases and J dropped 3 bases, with 18 bases sitting between them. The germline V gene has CDR1 LNHDA and CDR2 SQIVND (reference sequence). The CDR3 is made up of 14 amino acids.